The next 14 T cell receptor beta chains were all read from a single sample in a study of blood T cell repertoires in COVID-19. Sequencing used immunoSEQ multiplex PCR; TCRdb keeps in-frame clones, though not all of them. Here the sample spans about 42,000 clones, roughly 88% being singletons. Sequenced material: peripheral blood. These receptors were taken from a human donor in a cohort sampled during active COVID-19.

The V gene is TRBV19, the J gene TRBJ2-7; 9 bases agree with TRBD1. The length of the CDR3 is 15 residues. V lost 5 bases, J lost 3 bases, and 8 bases stayed unmatched. Per the germline V gene, CDR1 is LNHDA and CDR2 is SQIVND (reference sequence). CDR3 bases: TGTGCCAGTAGTCTCAACCTGGACAGGGGCTACGAGCAGTACTTC. This gives the protein CASSLNLDRGYEQYF.

This clone was counted a single time. The chain carries TRBV4-2 and TRBJ1-5; D unclear. Germline CDR1 and CDR2: LGHNA and YNFKEQ. This CDR3 comprises 17 residues. Trimming removed 2 bases from V and 0 bases from J, with 14 bases in between. Written as DNA, the CDR3 is TGTGCCAGCAGCCAAAGTAGCCGCACTTATAGCAATCAGCCCCAGCATTTT. Translating gives CASSQSSRTYSNQPQHF.

V is TRBV5-4 and J is TRBJ2-3, with TRBD2 matching over 11 bases. The V gene's germline CDR1 is SGHNT and CDR2 YYREEE (reference sequence). The junction had 5 bases not matched to a gene; V was cut back by 0 bases and J by 11 bases. There are 14 residues in the CDR3. CDR3 region: CASSLETSGVMQYF. In nucleotides, the CDR3 is TGTGCCAGCAGCTTGGAGACTAGCGGGGTTATGCAGTATTTT.

V usage is TRBV5-1 and J usage is TRBJ2-6; weak D call: TRBD1 (5 bases). The CDR3 totals 15 residues. The germline V and J ends were trimmed by 3 bases and 0 bases, with 7 bases remaining between them. Germline-derived CDR1 and CDR2 are SGHRS and YFSETQ. This CDR3 reads CASSSGPSGANVLTF. The DNA for the CDR3 is TGCGCCAGCAGCTCAGGGCCCTCTGGGGCCAACGTCCTGACTTTC.

The chain employs TRBV5-1 and TRBJ2-2; the match to TRBD1 covers 8 bases. The junction had 11 bases not matched to a gene; V was cut back by 2 bases and J by 2 bases. CDR3 length: 18 amino acids. Germline values: CDR1 SGHRS, CDR2 YFSETQ. The CDR3 DNA sequence: TGCGCCAGCAGCTTCCGACCCGGGACAGGATCTAACACCGGGGAGCTGTTTTTT. Its protein product is CASSFRPGTGSNTGELFF.

V is TRBV3-1 (or the pseudogene TRBV3-2) and J is TRBJ1-2; D is perhaps TRBD1 (6 bases). CDR3 length equals 15 residues. V was clipped by 4 bases and J by 7 bases, with 19 bases between them. The germline gives CDR1 LGHDT, CDR2 YNNKEL (reference sequence). CDR3 sequence: CASSPGDAHRAGYTF. The CDR3 DNA sequence: TGTGCCAGCAGCCCCGGGGATGCTCACAGGGCTGGCTACACCTTC.

The chain combines TRBV24-1 with TRBJ1-2; 7 nucleotides line up with TRBD1. Germline V lookup: CDR1 KGHDR, CDR2 SFDVKD. V was pared by 2 bases and J by 2 bases, with 7 bases of the junction left unmatched. This CDR3 is 16 amino acids long. The CDR3 spells CATSDSRGIGNYGYTF. The CDR3 nucleotides are TGTGCCACCAGTGATTCCAGGGGGATAGGGAACTATGGCTACACCTTC.

V and J are TRBV2 and TRBJ2-7, with D perhaps TRBD2 (5 bases). V lost 7 bases, J lost 3 bases, and 16 bases lay in between. CDR1 is SNHLY and CDR2 is FYNNEI in the germline V gene. This CDR3 contains 14 residues. The CDR3: CASIKEGSSYEQYF. The CDR3 nucleotides read TGTGCCAGCATCAAAGAGGGCAGCAGCTACGAGCAGTACTTC. Using reference TRBV2 and TRBJ2-7 for the parts outside the CDR3, the full variable domain is EPEVTQTPSHQVTQMGQEVILRCVPISNHLYFYWYRQILGQKVEFLVSFYNNEISEKSEIFDDQFSVERPDGSNFTLKIRSTKLEDSAMYFCASIKEGSSYEQYFGPGTRLTVT.

The chain links TRBV2 to TRBJ2-5, with TRBD2 matching 8 bases. This CDR3 is built from 15 residues. With 0 bases clipped from V and 5 bases from J, the junction kept 5 bases outside the gene matches. Per germline, CDR1 SNHLY and CDR2 FYNNEI. The CDR3 nucleotides are TGTGCCAGCAGTGAAGCGGGCTCGGGAGGGGAGACCCAGTACTTC. Its protein product is CASSEAGSGGETQYF.

This clone was recorded a few times. The V and J genes are TRBV5-1 and TRBJ2-2; 8 nucleotides line up with TRBD1. V shed 2 bases and J 4 bases; nucleotides not matched to a gene: 4. Germline V CDR1 and CDR2: SGHRS, YFSETQ. This CDR3 is built from 15 residues. The CDR3: CASSFSTGGTGELFF. The CDR3 DNA reads TGCGCCAGCAGCTTTAGTACAGGGGGCACCGGGGAGCTGTTTTTT.

J is TRBJ1-1 and V is TRBV10-3, with a possible D match to TRBD1 (6 bases). The CDR3 consists of 14 residues. Germline V gene sequence: CDR1 ENHRY, CDR2 SYGVKD. Trimming stripped 5 bases from V and 0 bases from J, with 10 bases between. DNA of the CDR3: TGTGCCATCAGTCCACCAGGGGTGAACACTGAAGCTTTCTTT. It translates to CAISPPGVNTEAFF.

This clone showed up just a few times. The rearrangement links TRBV9 to TRBJ2-5; 10 nucleotides align to TRBD2. V lost 0 bases, J lost 1 base, and 9 bases stayed unmatched. Per the germline V gene, CDR1 is SGDLS and CDR2 is YYNGEE. The length of the CDR3 is 18 residues. CDR3 DNA: TGTGCCAGCAGCGTAGGGGATCTAGCGGGGGCCCTCCAAGAGACCCAGTACTTC. Translated: CASSVGDLAGALQETQYF.

CDR3 DNA sequence: TGTGCCAGCAGCTTAACAGGGGGGGGCAATGAGCAGTTCTTC. It encodes CASSLTGGGNEQFF. The chain uses TRBV7-8 and TRBJ2-1; possible D gene TRBD1, 8 bases. V was clipped by 2 bases and J by 6 bases, with 11 bases between them. CDR3 length equals 14 residues. From germline, CDR1 is SGHVS and CDR2 FQNEAQ.

This chain links TRBV29-1 with TRBJ2-7; D remains ambiguous. V gave up 4 bases and J gave up 0 bases, with 13 bases separating them. CDR1 SQVTM and CDR2 ANQGSEA come from the germline V gene. The CDR3 covers 14 residues. The CDR3 loop reads CSVALAVPSYEQYF. CDR3 in DNA: TGCAGCGTTGCCTTGGCGGTCCCCTCCTACGAGCAGTACTTC.